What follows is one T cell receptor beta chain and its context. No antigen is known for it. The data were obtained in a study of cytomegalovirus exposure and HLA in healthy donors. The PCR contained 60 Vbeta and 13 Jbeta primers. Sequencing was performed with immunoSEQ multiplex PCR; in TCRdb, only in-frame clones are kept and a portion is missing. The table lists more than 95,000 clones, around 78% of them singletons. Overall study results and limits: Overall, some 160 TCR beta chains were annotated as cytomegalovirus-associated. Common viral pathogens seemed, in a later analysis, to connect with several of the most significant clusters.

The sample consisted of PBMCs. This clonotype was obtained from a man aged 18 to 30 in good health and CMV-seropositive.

The CDR3 nucleotides are TGCGCCAGCAGCTGGAGCAACACCGGGGAGCTGTTTTTT. Translated, it gives CASSWSNTGELFF. The chain couples TRBV5-1 to TRBJ2-2; D is ambiguous. Per germline, CDR1 SGHRS and CDR2 YFSETQ. The CDR3 contains 13 residues. The V end lost 3 bases, the J end lost 2 bases, and 5 bases lay between the germline ends. Drawing the rest from reference TRBV5-1 and TRBJ2-2, the complete variable domain is KAGVTQTPRYLIKTRGQQVTLSCSPISGHRSVSWYQQTPGQGLQFLFEYFSETQRNKGNFPGRFSGRQFSNSRSEMNVSTLELGDSALYLCASSWSNTGELFFGEGSRLTVL.